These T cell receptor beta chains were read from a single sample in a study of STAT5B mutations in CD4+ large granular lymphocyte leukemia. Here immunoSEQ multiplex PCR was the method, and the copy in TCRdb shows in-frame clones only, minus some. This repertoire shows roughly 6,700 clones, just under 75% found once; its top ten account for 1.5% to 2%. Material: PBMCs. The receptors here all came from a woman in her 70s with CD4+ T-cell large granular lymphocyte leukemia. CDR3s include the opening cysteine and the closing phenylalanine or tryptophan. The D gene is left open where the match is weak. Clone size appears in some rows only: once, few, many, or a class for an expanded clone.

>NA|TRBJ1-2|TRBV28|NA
TGTGCCAGCAGCCTCGTCGGCGAAAACTATGGCTACACCTTC
CASSLVGENYGYTF
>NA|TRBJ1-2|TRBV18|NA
TGTGCCAGCTCACCGACCCCGGGGGGCTATGGCTACACCTTC
CASSPTPGGYGYTF
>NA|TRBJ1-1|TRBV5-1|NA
TGCGCCAGCAGCTTGGAAAGGAACACTGAAGCTTTCTTT
CASSLERNTEAFF
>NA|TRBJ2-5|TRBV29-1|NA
TGCAGCGTTGTAGAGACGCAAGAGACCCAGTACTTC
CSVVETQETQYF
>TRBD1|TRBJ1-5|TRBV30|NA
TGTGCCTGGAGTAGTATCGGGGACAGAAATCAGCCCCAGCATTTT
CAWSSIGDRNQPQHF
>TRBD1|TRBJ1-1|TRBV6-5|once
TGTGCCAGCAGTTACTCGACAGGGGGCGGTGGCACTGAAGCTTTCTTT
CASSYSTGGGGTEAFF
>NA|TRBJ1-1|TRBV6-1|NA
TGTGCCAGCAGTGAAGTAAACAGTTTCAATCGGCCCAACACTGAAGCTTTCTTT
CASSEVNSFNRPNTEAFF
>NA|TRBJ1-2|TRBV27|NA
TGTGCCAGCAGTTCCCCCGGGGCCTCCTATGGCTACACCTTC
CASSSPGASYGYTF
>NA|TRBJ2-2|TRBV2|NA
TGTGCCAGCAGTAGCACCCGGGTCCCCGGGGAGCTGTTTTTT
CASSSTRVPGELFF
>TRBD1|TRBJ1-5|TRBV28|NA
TGTGCCAGCAGTGACTTGGACAGGGGGAAAGCTCAGCCCCAGCATTTT
CASSDLDRGKAQPQHF
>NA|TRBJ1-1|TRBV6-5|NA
TGTGCCACCCGTAACAGGGCGGGTACTGAAGCTTTCTTT
CATRNRAGTEAFF
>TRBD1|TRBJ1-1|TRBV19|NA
TGTGCCAGTAGTCTAGTGGACAGGGAGACTGAAGCTTTCTTT
CASSLVDRETEAFF
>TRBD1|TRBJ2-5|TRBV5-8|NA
TGTGCCAGCAGCTTGTATACAGGGGGCCAAGAGACCCAGTACTTC
CASSLYTGGQETQYF
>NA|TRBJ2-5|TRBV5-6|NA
TGTGCCAGCAGCCTGAGGTTGCAGACCCAGTACTTC
CASSLRLQTQYF
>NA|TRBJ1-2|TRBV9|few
TGTGCCAGCAGCGTAGAAGGTATGCGCTACACCTTC
CASSVEGMRYTF
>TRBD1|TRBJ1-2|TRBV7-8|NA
TGTGCCAGCAGCCGGGGACAGGGGATTGGCTACACCTTC
CASSRGQGIGYTF
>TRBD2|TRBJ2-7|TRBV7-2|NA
TGTGCCAGCCGCTCGACTAGCGGCTCCTACGAGCAGTACTTC
CASRSTSGSYEQYF
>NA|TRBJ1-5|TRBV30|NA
TGTGCCTGGAGTAACGATGGGGGCAATCAGCCCCAGCATTTT
CAWSNDGGNQPQHF
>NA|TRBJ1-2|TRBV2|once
TGTGCCAGCAGTGTAGGGGGGGGCTACACCTTC
CASSVGGGYTF
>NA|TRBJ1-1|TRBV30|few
TGTGCCTGGAGCCTACAGGGGAACACTGAAGCTTTCTTT
CAWSLQGNTEAFF
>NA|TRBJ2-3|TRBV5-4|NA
TGTGCCAGCAGCCCAGCGGGCCCGGGTACGCAGTATTTT
CASSPAGPGTQYF
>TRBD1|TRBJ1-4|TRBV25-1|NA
TGTGCCAGCAGTGCCTGGACAGGGGCTAATGAAAAACTGTTTTTT
CASSAWTGANEKLFF
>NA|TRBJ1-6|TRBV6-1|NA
TGTGCCAGCAGTGAACGAGGGACTTCACCCCTCCACTTT
CASSERGTSPLHF
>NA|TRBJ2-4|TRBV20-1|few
TGCAGTGCCCCGGCGGGGAACATTCAGTACTTC
CSAPAGNIQYF
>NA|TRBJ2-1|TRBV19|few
TGTGCCAGTAACCCGAGGAGCTCCTACAATGAGCAGTTCTTC
CASNPRSSYNEQFF
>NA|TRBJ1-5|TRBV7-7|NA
TGTGCCAGCAGCTTGGGGGTTAATCAGCCCCAGCATTTT
CASSLGVNQPQHF
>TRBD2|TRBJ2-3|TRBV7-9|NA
TGTGCCAGCAGCTTAGGTAGCGGGACGGCAGATACGCAGTATTTT
CASSLGSGTADTQYF
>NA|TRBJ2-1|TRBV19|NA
TGTGCCAGTAGTCTCCTCCGAAGCTCCTACAATGAGCAGTTCTTC
CASSLLRSSYNEQFF
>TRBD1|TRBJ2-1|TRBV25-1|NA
TGTGCCAGCGTAGATTCACAGGGGTCCCCCTACAATGAGCAGTTCTTC
CASVDSQGSPYNEQFF
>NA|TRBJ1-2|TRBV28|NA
TGTGCCAGCAGTCGACAGGCCCTTAGGTATGGCTACACCTTC
CASSRQALRYGYTF
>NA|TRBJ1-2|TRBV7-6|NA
TGTGCCAGCAGCTTAGGGGGCGGCTATGGCTACACCTTC
CASSLGGGYGYTF
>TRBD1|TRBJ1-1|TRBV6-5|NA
TGTGCCAGCAGCCAAAGGGGGCGAAACACTGAAGCTTTCTTT
CASSQRGRNTEAFF